The 2 T cell receptor beta chains in this list originate from one sample, sequenced in a study of blood T cell repertoires in COVID-19. Data came from immunoSEQ multiplex PCR; TCRdb stores just in-frame clones and leaves some out. Of more than 80,000 clones in the sample, about 84% were seen once. The sample was peripheral blood. The receptors were sampled from a man in his forties or fifties with active COVID-19.

This chain connects TRBV27 to TRBJ1-6, with D possibly TRBD1 on 6 matching bases. V was trimmed by 3 bases and J by 4 bases, leaving 19 bases between them. The CDR3 covers 18 residues. Germline loops: CDR1 MNHEY, CDR2 SMNVEV (reference sequence). Here the CDR3 reads CASSFRGTGIGYNSPLHF. In nucleotides, the CDR3 is TGTGCCAGCAGTTTTCGGGGCACAGGGATCGGATATAATTCACCCCTCCACTTT.

The rearrangement joins TRBV11-2 to TRBJ2-1; D unclear. Germline V gives CDR1 SGHAT, CDR2 FQNNGV. There are 14 residues in the CDR3. The V and J ends lost 2 bases and 0 bases respectively, with 5 bases between them. The CDR3 protein is CASSLMSSYNEQFF. CDR3 sequence (DNA): TGTGCCAGCAGCTTAATGAGCTCCTACAATGAGCAGTTCTTC.